This TCR beta chain was recorded in a study of T cell responses to AZD1222 COVID-19 vaccine (dated by TCRdb to the early 2020s). About the study as a whole: AZD1222 recipients with second doses at about 4 weeks or about 12 weeks were pooled, because spike-specific TCR depth and breadth did not differ between schedules. A total of under 250 trial participants underwent TCR sequencing, of whom 200 to 220 had received two doses of AZD1222 and around 25 had received two doses of the MenACWY control vaccine. Trial participants were enrolled into age subgroups of 18-55, 56-69 and 70-plus years, which contained around 140, 26 and 57 TCR-sequenced participants, respectively. Beyond this particular receptor, the publication reports: No day 14 peak-response samples were available, so repertoires were characterized only after the peak T cell response. In the small 56-69-year group, the increase in depth fell short of significance, most likely because of low power. Reportedly, close to half of the unique spike-specific TCRs recognized epitopes lying outside the regions that are mutated in the B.1.351 and B.1.1.7 variants. The whole spike protein was spanned by vaccine-associated CD4 TCRs, and dominant responses were seen in regions 160-218 and 743-854. Participants were mostly white British, with more females than males. The authors suggested clonal diversity may have been underestimated. After two AZD1222 doses, both the breadth and the depth of spike-specific TCRs were significantly higher than at day 0 and than in MenACWY recipients. Conclusions about previously exposed vaccinees are limited because only five to seven AZD1222 recipients were SARS-CoV-2 seropositive at baseline.

Sample time point, as interpreted from the label and publication: baseline before first vaccination. Vaccinee samples came from UK trials COV001 and COV002, including a single-blind randomized controlled phase 2/3 trial of AZD1222 (ChAdOx1 nCoV-19) in healthy adults. Trial participant PBMC samples were collected at day 0 and day 28 after the second dose for TCRbeta chain sequencing. As concerns this clone: Its antigen target is currently unknown. There are no base qualities to consult, and no much larger clone falls within one base.

The CDR3 regions of human TCRbeta chains were analyzed by immunosequencing. The authors' pipeline ran thus. TCRs in the repertoires were compared against a reference library of SARS-CoV-2-specific TCRs that had been generated with the MIRA antigen-specificity platform. Breadth was defined as the fraction of unique TCRs that were SARS-CoV-2-associated. Depth was defined as the fraction of total T cells that were SARS-CoV-2-associated. Using the MIRA data, every spike-specific TCR was mapped to the spike region that the TCR reacted to and assigned to either a CD4 or a CD8 class. Log10-transformed breadth and depth values were compared by one-way ANOVA with Sidak's multiple comparisons tests. Imported from immuneACCESS, the table was reduced by TCRdb to in-frame sequences with V and J called. These copies leave out some clones; in studies compared against another copy, an unresolved V gene accounts for under half, and the cause of the remainder is not known. V, J and clone size reflect that table, while D and trimming were determined from the DNA. This sample lists under 200,000 clones; 85% to 95% were detected once. The ten most abundant clones make up roughly 3.9% of the sample.

The material was peripheral blood, obtained on day 0 of AZD1222 vaccination. This clonotype was sampled from an adult in good health.

CDR3 protein: CSAGTYNTGELFF. The DNA is as follows: TGCAGCGCTGGGACATATAACACCGGGGAGCTGTTTTTT. The V gene is TRBV29-1 and the J gene is TRBJ2-2; TRBD1 is possibly the D segment (6 matching bases). From the germline V gene, CDR1 is SQVTM and CDR2 is ANQGSEA. The CDR3 covers 13 residues, taking in both the cysteine and the phenylalanine. CDR3 DNA is the only sequence kept; it has 39 bases, read in frame from the first base. The V and J ends are trimmed by 7 bases and 2 bases, leaving 11 bases between them.